Detailed here is one T cell receptor (beta chain). Its antigen is still unknown. Produced via immunoSEQ multiplex PCR; TCRdb's table is partial and in-frame only. The table records some 86,000 clones, around 92% of them present only once. This record comes from a study of graft-versus-host responses after intestinal transplantation. Study at large: Grafts that recipients had were multivisceral, liver-intestinal, or isolated intestinal transplants. All recipients were given anti-thymocyte globulin induction, and tacrolimus and steroids were then administered for approximately 3 years.

Study-level findings and limits: Allografts of one patient group, those with graft-donor T cell macrochimerism, had high graft-versus-host to host-versus-graft clonal ratios. Recipient marrow harbored GvH clones, some of which surfaced first in ileum or blood.

From germline, CDR1 is SEHNR and CDR2 FQNEAQ (reference sequence). Trimming removed 1 base at V and 1 base at J, with 7 bases between. This CDR3 is built from 15 residues. This sample comprised unstimulated CD4+ T cells sorted from spleen or lymph node cells, obtained before intestinal transplant. The receptor was derived from a human donor who received an intestinal transplant. The rearrangement links TRBV7-9 to TRBJ1-4; the D is unclear. This chain's CDR3 is CASSLVSGTNEKLFF. The CDR3 DNA sequence: TGTGCCAGCAGCTTAGTATCAGGAACTAATGAAAAACTGTTTTTT.